These 23 T cell receptor beta chains originate from one sample sequenced in a study of cytotoxic CD8 clonotypes in ibrutinib-treated CLL. The table came from immunoSEQ multiplex PCR; TCRdb's copy has only in-frame clones and leaves some out. The repertoire holds more than 110,000 clones, about three quarters seen once, with 5.1% in the top ten. The sample in question was PBMCs, obtained after 24 months of ibrutinib treatment. The origin of the receptors is a human donor with chronic lymphocytic leukemia.

V and J are TRBV5-6 and TRBJ1-1, with D unresolved. Trimming cost V 0 bases and J 7 bases, with 10 bases left between them. Germline V lookup: CDR1 SGHDT, CDR2 YYEEEE. CDR3 length: 13 residues. The chain's CDR3 is CASSLAWKGEAFF. CDR3 bases: TGTGCCAGCAGCTTGGCCTGGAAGGGTGAAGCTTTCTTT.

This clone was detected a few times. The chain carries TRBV18 and TRBJ2-6; D is undetermined. V dropped 1 base and J dropped 0 bases, with 4 bases sitting between them. The length of the CDR3 is 15 residues. Looked up from germline, CDR1 is KGHSH and CDR2 is LQKENI. The CDR3 bases are TGTGCCAGCTCACCACGGGACTCTGGGGCCAACGTCCTGACTTTC. It encodes CASSPRDSGANVLTF.

The chain links TRBV6-1 to TRBJ2-3; 8 bases are shared with TRBD1. V was clipped by 5 bases and J by 5 bases; unmatched bases: 9. The germline V gene has CDR1 MNHNS and CDR2 SASEGT. The length of the CDR3 is 15 residues. This CDR3 reads CASSIQGARGDTQYF. In DNA, the CDR3 is TGTGCCAGCAGTATTCAGGGGGCGCGGGGAGATACGCAGTATTTT.

On this clone: Other DNA sequences in this sample translate to the same CDR3. The rearrangement joins TRBV28 to TRBJ1-2; perhaps TRBD1 as D (5 bases). Germline lookup yields CDR1 MDHEN and CDR2 SYDVKM. This CDR3 has 14 residues. The V end lost 2 bases, the J end lost 0 bases, and 7 bases lay between the germline ends. CDR3 coding DNA: TGTGCCAGCAGTTTAGGGGCCACTAACTATGGCTACACCTTC. Protein product: CASSLGATNYGYTF.

This clone was found a few times. This chain links TRBV4-2 with TRBJ1-2; 9 nucleotides align to TRBD1. Losses at the gene ends were 0 bases for V and 8 bases for J; bases not matched to a gene: 13. This CDR3 region has 17 residues. Germline CDR1 reads LGHNA; CDR2 reads YNFKEQ. For the CDR3, the DNA is TGTGCCAGCAGCCAAGATCCCCACCCCGGGACAGGGAAGGGCTACACCTTC. Amino acids: CASSQDPHPGTGKGYTF.

This clone has just a few counts. V usage is TRBV7-9 and J usage is TRBJ2-2, with D hard to call. CDR1 and CDR2 (germline): SEHNR, FQNEAQ (reference sequence). The CDR3 runs 15 residues. Trimming took off 1 base at V and 6 bases at J, with 12 bases between the two ends. The CDR3 spells CASSLESGGAGELFF. The CDR3 DNA is TGTGCCAGCAGCTTAGAAAGTGGCGGCGCCGGGGAGCTGTTTTTT.

The chain uses TRBV29-1 and TRBJ2-7, with a weak D call TRBD2 (6 bases). The CDR3 runs to 11 residues. Trimming left V 4 bases short and J 4 bases short, with 8 bases between. CDR1 and CDR2 from the germline V gene are SQVTM and ANQGSEA. This CDR3 reads CSVGREYEQYF. Here the CDR3 DNA reads TGCAGCGTTGGGCGGGAATACGAGCAGTACTTC.

The chain combines TRBV10-3 with TRBJ2-3, with TRBD2 matching 7 bases. The V segment lost 10 bases and the J segment 3 bases; nucleotides outside the gene matches: 7. Germline V gives CDR1 ENHRY, CDR2 SYGVKD. This CDR3 comprises 13 residues. CDR3 sequence reads: CATRGEGTDTQYF. The CDR3 coding sequence is TGTGCCACCCGAGGGGAGGGAACAGATACGCAGTATTTT.

This clone has a handful of counts. The chain recombines TRBV5-1 with TRBJ2-1; TRBD2 aligns across 12 bases. The CDR3 sequence is 15 residues long. Germline assignment: CDR1 SGHRS and CDR2 YFSETQ. V shed 4 bases, J shed 8 bases, and the junction held 7 bases outside the gene matches. The CDR3 nucleotides read TGCGCCAGCAGCACCACTAGCGGGGGGCCCCATGAGCAGTTCTTC. Protein: CASSTTSGGPHEQFF.

This clone was seen more than once but under ten times. V usage is TRBV6-6 and J usage is TRBJ2-2; 7 bases agree with TRBD2. Germline CDR1 MNHNY, CDR2 SVGAGI (reference sequence). This CDR3 has 14 residues. Trimming removed 8 bases from V and 7 bases from J; junction bases left unmatched: 10. CDR3 sequence reads: CASRGASGHGELFF. The CDR3 region has the DNA TGTGCCAGCCGAGGGGCTAGCGGCCACGGGGAGCTGTTTTTT.

The chain carries TRBV5-5 and TRBJ1-6; D is uncertain. The CDR3 covers 13 residues. CDR1 is SGHKS, CDR2 YYEKEE, per germline (reference sequence). Trimming pared 0 bases from V and 4 bases from J, leaving 2 bases between. The CDR3, as DNA: TGTGCCAGCAGCTTGGGTTATAATTCACCCCTCCACTTT. It encodes CASSLGYNSPLHF.

Only a few counts were recorded for this clone. This specimen includes other DNA sequences encoding the same CDR3. V gene TRBV18 combines with J gene TRBJ1-1; D unclear. Trimming removed 1 base at V and 1 base at J, with 4 bases between. The germline V gene has CDR1 KGHSH and CDR2 LQKENI. This CDR3 comprises 13 residues. The CDR3 protein is CASSPQGNTEAFF. The CDR3 coding sequence is TGTGCCAGCTCACCACAGGGGAACACTGAAGCTTTCTTT.

The chain uses TRBV6-5 and TRBJ2-3; no clear D. Germline CDR1 MNHEY, CDR2 SVGAGI. Trimming took off 7 bases at V and 2 bases at J, with 7 bases between the two ends. The CDR3 has 12 amino acids. This chain's CDR3 is CASTSNTDTQYF. DNA of the CDR3: TGTGCCAGCACCTCCAACACAGATACGCAGTATTTT.

The chain couples TRBV19 to TRBJ1-5; weak D call: TRBD1 (5 bases). The CDR3 loop spans 15 amino acids. Trimming stripped 5 bases from V and 0 bases from J, with 11 bases between. Germline CDR1 is LNHDA and CDR2 is SQIVND (reference sequence). DNA for the CDR3: TGTGCCAGTAGTGCGCAGGGTTATAGCAATCAGCCCCAGCATTTT. Residues: CASSAQGYSNQPQHF. Variable domain in full (rest from reference TRBV19 and TRBJ1-5): DGGITQSPKYLFRKEGQNVTLSCEQNLNHDAMYWYRQDPGQGLRLIYYSQIVNDFQKGDIAEGYSVSREKKESFPLTVTSAQKNPTAFYLCASSAQGYSNQPQHFGDGTRLSIL.

Of note for this clone: A much larger clone differs by one base, so this may be a read error. It is likely a read error, because the conserved phenylalanine at the end of the CDR3 is missing. The V call is TRBV9, the J call TRBJ1-2; D is unresolved. The CDR3 is 12 residues long. The V and J ends lost 3 bases and 5 bases respectively, with 8 bases between them. CDR1 is SGDLS, CDR2 YYNGEE, per germline. The DNA for the CDR3 is TGTGCCAGCAGCGCCTCAGAATATGGCTACACCCTC. It specifies CASSASEYGYTL.

V gene TRBV6-5 combines with J gene TRBJ2-7, with 8 bases aligning to TRBD1. Germline lookup yields CDR1 MNHEY and CDR2 SVGAGI. V lost 6 bases to trimming and J lost 3 bases; unmatched junction nucleotides: 1. The CDR3 totals 12 residues. CDR3: CASRQGVYEQYF. The CDR3 DNA is TGTGCCAGCAGACAGGGGGTCTACGAGCAGTACTTC.

The chain is built from TRBV6-1 and TRBJ2-1; no clear D. This CDR3 contains 12 residues. V gave up 4 bases and J gave up 14 bases, with 15 bases separating them. Per the germline V gene, CDR1 is MNHNS and CDR2 is SASEGT. The CDR3 reads CASSGFLASEFF. The CDR3 bases are TGTGCCAGCAGTGGATTCCTGGCGTCGGAGTTCTTC.

The chain employs TRBV19 and TRBJ1-2; D remains ambiguous. The V and J ends lost 4 bases and 5 bases respectively, with 11 bases between them. Germline assignment: CDR1 LNHDA and CDR2 SQIVND (reference sequence). CDR3 length: 13 residues. The CDR3 reads CASSNSGRYGYTF. For the CDR3, the DNA is TGTGCCAGTAGTAATTCGGGAAGATATGGCTACACCTTC. Drawing the rest from reference TRBV19 and TRBJ1-2, the complete variable domain is DGGITQSPKYLFRKEGQNVTLSCEQNLNHDAMYWYRQDPGQGLRLIYYSQIVNDFQKGDIAEGYSVSREKKESFPLTVTSAQKNPTAFYLCASSNSGRYGYTFGSGTRLTVV.

This clone was counted only a few times. This CDR3 is CASSQGGSTSGRPDTQYF. The CDR3 DNA is TGCGCCAGCAGCCAAGGGGGGTCGACTAGCGGGCGGCCGGATACGCAGTATTTT. V usage is TRBV4-3 and J usage is TRBJ2-3; 10 bases line up with TRBD2. The CDR3 is 18 amino acids. In germline, CDR1 is LGHNA, CDR2 YSLEER. Losses at the gene ends were 1 base for V and 6 bases for J; bases not matched to a gene: 13.

The rearrangement links TRBV4-2 to TRBJ2-5; D perhaps matches TRBD1 (6 bases). Germline assignment: CDR1 LGHNA and CDR2 YNFKEQ. Trimming shortened V by 1 base and J by 4 bases, and 10 bases separated the two germline ends. The length of the CDR3 is 14 residues. The CDR3 sequence is CASSQGDTLETQYF. DNA for the CDR3: TGTGCCAGCAGCCAAGGGGACACCCTAGAGACCCAGTACTTC.

As to this clone: The same CDR3 also results from other DNA sequences found in this sample. This chain links TRBV7-2 with TRBJ1-1; TRBD1 agrees at 7 bases. The CDR3 consists of 13 residues. The ends lost 5 bases at V and 3 bases at J; junction bases unmatched: 3. Germline V CDR1 and CDR2: SGHTA, FQGNSA. The CDR3 region has the DNA TGTGCCAGCAGCCCCCAGGGGGACACTGAAGCTTTCTTT. It yields the protein CASSPQGDTEAFF.

The rearrangement uses TRBV7-3 and TRBJ1-3, with a weak D call TRBD1 (6 bases). This CDR3 region has 16 residues. V was clipped by 5 bases and J by 0 bases, with 14 bases between them. Germline CDR1 reads SGHTA; CDR2 reads FQGTGA. CDR3: CASSPGGGHSGNTIYF. CDR3 DNA sequence: TGTGCCAGCAGCCCCGGCGGGGGGCACTCTGGAAACACCATATATTTT.

For the CDR3, the DNA is TGCGCCAGCAGCTTAAGGGGCAGGGCCCTCCCAGATACGCAGTATTTT. Its protein is CASSLRGRALPDTQYF. The V and J genes are TRBV5-1 and TRBJ2-3; D is perhaps TRBD1 (5 bases). With 2 bases removed from V and 4 bases from J, the gap between germline ends came to 17 bases. Germline CDR1 is SGHRS and CDR2 is YFSETQ. The CDR3 is made up of 16 amino acids.